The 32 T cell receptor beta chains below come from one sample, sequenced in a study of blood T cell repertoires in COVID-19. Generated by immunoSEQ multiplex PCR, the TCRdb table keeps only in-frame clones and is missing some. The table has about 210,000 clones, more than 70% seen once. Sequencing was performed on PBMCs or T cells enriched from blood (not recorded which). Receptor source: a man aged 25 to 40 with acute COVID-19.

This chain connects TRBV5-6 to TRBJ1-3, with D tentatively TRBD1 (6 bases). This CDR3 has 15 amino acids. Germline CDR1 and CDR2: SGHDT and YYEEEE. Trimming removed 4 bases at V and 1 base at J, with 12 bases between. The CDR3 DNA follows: TGTGCCAGCAGCCGTACCCAGGGGTCTGGAAACACCATATATTTT. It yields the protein CASSRTQGSGNTIYF.

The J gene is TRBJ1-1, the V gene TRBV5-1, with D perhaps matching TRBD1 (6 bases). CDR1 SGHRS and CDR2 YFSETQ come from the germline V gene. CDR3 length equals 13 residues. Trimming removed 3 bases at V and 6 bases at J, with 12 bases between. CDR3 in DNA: TGCGCCAGCAGCTCTGGCAGGGGCCCTGAAGCTTTCTTT. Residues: CASSSGRGPEAFF.

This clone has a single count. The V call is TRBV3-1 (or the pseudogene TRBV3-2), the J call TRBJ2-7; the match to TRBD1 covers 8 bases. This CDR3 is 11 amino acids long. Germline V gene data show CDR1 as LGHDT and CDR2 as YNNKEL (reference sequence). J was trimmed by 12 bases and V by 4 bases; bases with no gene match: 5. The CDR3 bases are TGTGCCAGCAGCCTGGACAGGGAAATGTACTTC. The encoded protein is CASSLDREMYF.

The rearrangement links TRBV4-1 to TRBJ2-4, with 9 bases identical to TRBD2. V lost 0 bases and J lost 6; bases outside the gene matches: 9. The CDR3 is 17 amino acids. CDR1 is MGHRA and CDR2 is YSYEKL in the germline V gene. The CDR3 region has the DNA TGCGCCAGCAGCCAAGATCCATTAGCGGGGGTCGCAAACATTCAGTACTTC. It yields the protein CASSQDPLAGVANIQYF.

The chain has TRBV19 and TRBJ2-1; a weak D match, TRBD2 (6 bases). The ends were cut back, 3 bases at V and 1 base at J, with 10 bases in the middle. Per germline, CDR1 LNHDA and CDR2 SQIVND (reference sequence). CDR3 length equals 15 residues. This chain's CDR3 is CASSISGSSYNEQFF. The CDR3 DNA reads TGTGCCAGTAGTATTAGCGGTTCTTCCTACAATGAGCAGTTCTTC.

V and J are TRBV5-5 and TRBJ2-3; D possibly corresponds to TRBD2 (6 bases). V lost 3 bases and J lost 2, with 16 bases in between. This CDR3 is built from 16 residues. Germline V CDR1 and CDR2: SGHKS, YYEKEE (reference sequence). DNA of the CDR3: TGTGCCAGCAGCTCCACCGGAGGGGAGTACACAGATACGCAGTATTTT. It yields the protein CASSSTGGEYTDTQYF.

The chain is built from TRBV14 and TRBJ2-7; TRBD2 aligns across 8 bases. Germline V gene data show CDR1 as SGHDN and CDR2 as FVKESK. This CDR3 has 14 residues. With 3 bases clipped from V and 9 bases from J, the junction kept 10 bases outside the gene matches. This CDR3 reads CASSHERGYVRQYF. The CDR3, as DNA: TGTGCCAGCAGCCACGAGCGGGGGTACGTCAGGCAGTACTTC. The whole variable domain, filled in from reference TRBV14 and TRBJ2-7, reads EAGVTQFPSHSVIEKGQTVTLRCDPISGHDNLYWYRRVMGKEIKFLLHFVKESKQDESGMPNNRFLAERTGGTYSTLKVQPAELEDSGVYFCASSHERGYVRQYFGPGTRLTVT.

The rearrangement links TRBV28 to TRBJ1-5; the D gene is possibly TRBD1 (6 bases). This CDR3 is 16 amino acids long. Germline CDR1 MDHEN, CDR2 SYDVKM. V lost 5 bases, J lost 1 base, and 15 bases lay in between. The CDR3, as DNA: TGTGCCAGCAGTGTAAGACCAGGGGCGAGCAATCAGCCCCAGCATTTT. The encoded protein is CASSVRPGASNQPQHF.

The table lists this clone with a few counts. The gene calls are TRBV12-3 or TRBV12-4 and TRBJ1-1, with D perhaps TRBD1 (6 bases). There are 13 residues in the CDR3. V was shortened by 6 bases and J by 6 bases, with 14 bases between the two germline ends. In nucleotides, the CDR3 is TGTGCCAGCAGACGACAGGCTGGGGCTGAAGCTTTCTTT. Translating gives CASRRQAGAEAFF.

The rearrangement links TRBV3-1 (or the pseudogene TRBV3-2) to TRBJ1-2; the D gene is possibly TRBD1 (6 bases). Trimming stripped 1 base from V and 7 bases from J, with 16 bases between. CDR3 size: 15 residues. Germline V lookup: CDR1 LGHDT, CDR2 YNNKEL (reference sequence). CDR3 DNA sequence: TGTGCCAGCAGCCAAGGGTCAGGGGTATCGCTTGGCTACACCTTC. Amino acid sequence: CASSQGSGVSLGYTF.

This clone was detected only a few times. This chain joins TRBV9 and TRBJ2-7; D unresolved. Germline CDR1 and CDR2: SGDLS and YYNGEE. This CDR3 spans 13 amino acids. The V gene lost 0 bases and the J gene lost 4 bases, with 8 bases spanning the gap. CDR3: CASSVGATYEQYF. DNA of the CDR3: TGTGCCAGCAGCGTAGGGGCAACTTACGAGCAGTACTTC.

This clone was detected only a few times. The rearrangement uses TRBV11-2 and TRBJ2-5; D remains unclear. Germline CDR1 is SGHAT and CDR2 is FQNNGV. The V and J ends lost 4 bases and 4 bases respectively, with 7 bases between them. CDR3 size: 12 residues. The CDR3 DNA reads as TGTGCCAGCAGCTCATCGGGAGAGACCCAGTACTTC. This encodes CASSSSGETQYF.

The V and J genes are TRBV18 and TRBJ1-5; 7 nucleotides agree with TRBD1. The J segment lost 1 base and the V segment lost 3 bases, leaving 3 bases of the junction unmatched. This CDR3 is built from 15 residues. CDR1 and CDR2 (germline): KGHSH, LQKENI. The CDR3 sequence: CASSPQGVSNQPQHF. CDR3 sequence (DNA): TGTGCCAGCTCACCTCAGGGGGTCAGCAATCAGCCCCAGCATTTT.

For the CDR3, the DNA is TGCGCCAGCAGCTTGGCCAGACAAGAGACCCAGTACTTC. Amino acids: CASSLARQETQYF. This chain links TRBV5-1 with TRBJ2-5; D gene uncertain. Germline V lookup: CDR1 SGHRS, CDR2 YFSETQ. Trimming pared 0 bases from V and 2 bases from J, leaving 5 bases between. This CDR3 is 13 amino acids long.

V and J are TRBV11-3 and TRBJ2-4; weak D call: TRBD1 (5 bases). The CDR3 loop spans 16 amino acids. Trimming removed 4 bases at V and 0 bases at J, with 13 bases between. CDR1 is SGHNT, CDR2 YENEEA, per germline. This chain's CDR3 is CASSSRQTLAKNIQYF. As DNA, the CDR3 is TGTGCCAGCAGCTCCCGACAGACTCTAGCCAAAAACATTCAGTACTTC.

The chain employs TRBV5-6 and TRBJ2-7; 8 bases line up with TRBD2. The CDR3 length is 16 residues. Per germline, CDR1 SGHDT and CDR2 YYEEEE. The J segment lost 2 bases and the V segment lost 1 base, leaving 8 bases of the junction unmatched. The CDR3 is CASSLFPLAGTYEQYF. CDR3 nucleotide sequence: TGTGCCAGCAGCTTGTTTCCGCTAGCGGGCACCTACGAGCAGTACTTC.

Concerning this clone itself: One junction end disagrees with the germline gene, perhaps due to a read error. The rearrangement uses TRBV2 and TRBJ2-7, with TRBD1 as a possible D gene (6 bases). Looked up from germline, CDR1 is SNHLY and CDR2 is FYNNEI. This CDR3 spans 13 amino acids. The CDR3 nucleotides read TGTGCCAGCACTGAAGCGGACAGCTACGAGCAGTACTTC. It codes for CASTEADSYEQYF. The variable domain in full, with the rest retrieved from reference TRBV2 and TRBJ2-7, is EPEVTQTPSHQVTQMGQEVILRCVPISNHLYFYWYRQILGQKVEFLVSFYNNEISEKSEIFDDQFSVERPDGSNFTLKIRSTKLEDSAMYFCASTEADSYEQYFGPGTRLTVT.

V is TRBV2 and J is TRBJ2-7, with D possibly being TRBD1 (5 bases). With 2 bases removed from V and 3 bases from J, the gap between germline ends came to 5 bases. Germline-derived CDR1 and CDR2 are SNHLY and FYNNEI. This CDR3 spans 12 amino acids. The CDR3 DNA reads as TGTGCCAGCAGTGAACAGGGCTACGAGCAGTACTTC. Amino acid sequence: CASSEQGYEQYF.

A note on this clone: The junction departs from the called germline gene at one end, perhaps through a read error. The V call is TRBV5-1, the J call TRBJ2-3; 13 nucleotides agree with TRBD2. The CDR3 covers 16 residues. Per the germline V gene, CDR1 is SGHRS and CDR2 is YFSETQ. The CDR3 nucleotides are TGCGCCAGCAGCCCGGGACTAGCGGGGCCCACAGGTACGCAGTATTTT. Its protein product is CASSPGLAGPTGTQYF.

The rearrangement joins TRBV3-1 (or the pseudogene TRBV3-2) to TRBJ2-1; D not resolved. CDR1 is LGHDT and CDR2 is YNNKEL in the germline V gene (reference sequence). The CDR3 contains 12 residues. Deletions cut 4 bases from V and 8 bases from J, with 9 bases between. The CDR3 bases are TGTGCCAGCAGCCCAACTGTGGATGAGCAGTTCTTC. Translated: CASSPTVDEQFF.

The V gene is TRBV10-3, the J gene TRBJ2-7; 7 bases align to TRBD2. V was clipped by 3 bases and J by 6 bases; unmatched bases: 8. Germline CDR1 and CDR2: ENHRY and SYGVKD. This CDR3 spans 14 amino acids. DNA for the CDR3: TGTGCCATCAGTGATGTTTGGGGGGGGGTCGAGCAGTACTTC. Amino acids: CAISDVWGGVEQYF.

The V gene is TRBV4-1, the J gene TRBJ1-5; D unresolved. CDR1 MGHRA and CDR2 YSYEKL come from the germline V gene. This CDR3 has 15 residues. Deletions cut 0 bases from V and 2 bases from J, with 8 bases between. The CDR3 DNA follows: TGCGCCAGCAGCCAAGAGAAGGAGGGCAATCAGCCCCAGCATTTT. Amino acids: CASSQEKEGNQPQHF.

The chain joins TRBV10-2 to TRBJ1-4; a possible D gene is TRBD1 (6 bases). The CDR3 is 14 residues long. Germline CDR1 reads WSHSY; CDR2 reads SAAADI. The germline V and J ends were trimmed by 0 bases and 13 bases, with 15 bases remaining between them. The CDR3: CASSESAPGRGLFF. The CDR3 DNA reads TGCGCCAGCAGTGAGTCGGCCCCAGGCAGGGGACTGTTTTTT.

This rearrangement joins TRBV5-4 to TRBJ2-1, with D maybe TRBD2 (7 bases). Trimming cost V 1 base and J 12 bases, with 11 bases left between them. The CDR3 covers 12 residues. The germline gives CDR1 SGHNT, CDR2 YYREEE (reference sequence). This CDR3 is CASSLYGGLQFF. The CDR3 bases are TGTGCCAGCAGCTTGTACGGGGGGCTGCAGTTCTTC.

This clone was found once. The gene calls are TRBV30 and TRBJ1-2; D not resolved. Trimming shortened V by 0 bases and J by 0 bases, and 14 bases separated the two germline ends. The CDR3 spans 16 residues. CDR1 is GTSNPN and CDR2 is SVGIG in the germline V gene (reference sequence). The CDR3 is CAWSVTSRRANYGYTF. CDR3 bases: TGTGCCTGGAGTGTTACCTCAAGGCGGGCTAACTATGGCTACACCTTC.

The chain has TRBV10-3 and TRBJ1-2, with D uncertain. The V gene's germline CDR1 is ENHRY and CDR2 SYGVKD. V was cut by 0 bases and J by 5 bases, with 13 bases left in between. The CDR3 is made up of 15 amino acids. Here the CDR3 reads CAISESGGLMYGYTF. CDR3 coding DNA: TGTGCCATCAGTGAGTCAGGCGGGCTCATGTATGGCTACACCTTC.

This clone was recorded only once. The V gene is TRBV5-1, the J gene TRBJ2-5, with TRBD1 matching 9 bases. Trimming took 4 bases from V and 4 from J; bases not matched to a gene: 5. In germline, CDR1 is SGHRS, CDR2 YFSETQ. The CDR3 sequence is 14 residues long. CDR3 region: CASSLGTGSETQYF. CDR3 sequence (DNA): TGCGCCAGCAGCCTAGGGACAGGGTCAGAGACCCAGTACTTC.

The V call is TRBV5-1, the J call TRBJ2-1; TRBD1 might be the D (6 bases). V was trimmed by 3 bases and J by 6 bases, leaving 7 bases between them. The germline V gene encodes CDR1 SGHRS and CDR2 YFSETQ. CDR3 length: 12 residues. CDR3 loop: CASSSQGNEQFF. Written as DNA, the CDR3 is TGCGCCAGCAGCTCACAGGGCAATGAGCAGTTCTTC.

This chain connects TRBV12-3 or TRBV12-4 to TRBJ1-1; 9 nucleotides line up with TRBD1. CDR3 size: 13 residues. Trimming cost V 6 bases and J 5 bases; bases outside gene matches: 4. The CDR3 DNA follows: TGTGCCAGCAGACAGGGGGCGACGACTGAAGCTTTCTTT. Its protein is CASRQGATTEAFF.

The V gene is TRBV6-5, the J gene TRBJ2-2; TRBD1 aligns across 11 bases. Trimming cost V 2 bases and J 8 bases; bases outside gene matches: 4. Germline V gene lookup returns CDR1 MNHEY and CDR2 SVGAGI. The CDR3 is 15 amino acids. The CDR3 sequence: CASSYQDRGPGELFF. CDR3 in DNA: TGTGCCAGCAGTTACCAGGACAGGGGGCCGGGGGAGCTGTTTTTT.

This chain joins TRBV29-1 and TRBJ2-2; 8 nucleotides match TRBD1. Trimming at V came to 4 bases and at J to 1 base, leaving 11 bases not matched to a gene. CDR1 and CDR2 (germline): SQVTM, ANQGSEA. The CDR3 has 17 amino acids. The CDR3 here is CSVGSLSGTGNTGELFF. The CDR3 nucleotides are TGCAGCGTTGGCTCACTTTCCGGGACAGGGAACACCGGGGAGCTGTTTTTT.

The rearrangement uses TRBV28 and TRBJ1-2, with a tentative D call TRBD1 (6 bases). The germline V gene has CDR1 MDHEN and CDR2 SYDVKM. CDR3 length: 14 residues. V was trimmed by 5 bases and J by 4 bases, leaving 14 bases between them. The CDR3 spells CASSQTGFTYGYTF. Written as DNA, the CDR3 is TGTGCCAGCAGTCAAACAGGGTTTACCTATGGCTACACCTTC.